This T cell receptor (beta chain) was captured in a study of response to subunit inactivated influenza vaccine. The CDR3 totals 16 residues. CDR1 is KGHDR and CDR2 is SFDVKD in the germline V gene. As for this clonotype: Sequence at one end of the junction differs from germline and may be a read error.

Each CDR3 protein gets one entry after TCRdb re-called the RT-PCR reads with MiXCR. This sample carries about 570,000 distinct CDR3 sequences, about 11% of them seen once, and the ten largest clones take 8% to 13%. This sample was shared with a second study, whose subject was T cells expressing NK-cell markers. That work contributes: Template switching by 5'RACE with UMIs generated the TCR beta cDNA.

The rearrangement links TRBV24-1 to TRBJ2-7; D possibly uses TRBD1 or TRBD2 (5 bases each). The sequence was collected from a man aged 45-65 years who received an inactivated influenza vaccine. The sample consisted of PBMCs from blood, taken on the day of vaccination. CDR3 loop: CATRFLRDLRSYDQYF. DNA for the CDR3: TGTGCCACCAGATTCCTCCGGGACCTCCGGTCCTACGACCAGTACTTC.